The entry that follows covers one TCR beta chain sequence. Assay used: immunoSEQ multiplex PCR; TCRdb lists only in-frame clones, some missing. This sample has 250,000 to 300,000 clones, with 80% to 95% found just once. Grouping used clinical history reported by participants in a survey and questionnaire. In Cohort 3, a recovered donor had either two negative PCRs, clearance, or symptom resolution. This sample stems from a study of blood T cell repertoires in COVID-19. V was clipped by 6 bases and J by 8 bases; unmatched bases: 10. This CDR3 region has 16 residues. From germline, CDR1 is ENHRY and CDR2 SYGVKD.

The chain links TRBV10-3 to TRBJ1-6, with TRBD1 matching 10 bases. Sequenced sample: PBMCs or T cells enriched from blood (not recorded which). This clonotype originated in a woman younger than 45 who had recovered from COVID-19. The CDR3, as DNA: TGTGCCATCAGGGCCTCCGGGACAGGGGATTATTCACCCCTCCACTTT. Protein product: CAIRASGTGDYSPLHF.